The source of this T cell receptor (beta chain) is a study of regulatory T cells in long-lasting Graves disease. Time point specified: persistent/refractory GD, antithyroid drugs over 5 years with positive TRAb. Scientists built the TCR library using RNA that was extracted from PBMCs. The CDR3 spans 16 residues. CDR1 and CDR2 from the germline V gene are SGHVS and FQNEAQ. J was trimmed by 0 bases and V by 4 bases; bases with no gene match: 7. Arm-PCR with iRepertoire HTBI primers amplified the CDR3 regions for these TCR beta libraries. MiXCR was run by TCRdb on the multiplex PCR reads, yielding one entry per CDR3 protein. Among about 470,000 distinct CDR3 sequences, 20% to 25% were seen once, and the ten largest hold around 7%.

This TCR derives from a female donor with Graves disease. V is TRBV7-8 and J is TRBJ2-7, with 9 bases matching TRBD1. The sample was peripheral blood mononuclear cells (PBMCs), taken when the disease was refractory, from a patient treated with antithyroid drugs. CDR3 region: CASSWDRDQPSYEQYF. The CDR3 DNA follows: TGTGCCAGCAGCTGGGACAGGGACCAACCCTCCTACGAGCAGTACTTC.